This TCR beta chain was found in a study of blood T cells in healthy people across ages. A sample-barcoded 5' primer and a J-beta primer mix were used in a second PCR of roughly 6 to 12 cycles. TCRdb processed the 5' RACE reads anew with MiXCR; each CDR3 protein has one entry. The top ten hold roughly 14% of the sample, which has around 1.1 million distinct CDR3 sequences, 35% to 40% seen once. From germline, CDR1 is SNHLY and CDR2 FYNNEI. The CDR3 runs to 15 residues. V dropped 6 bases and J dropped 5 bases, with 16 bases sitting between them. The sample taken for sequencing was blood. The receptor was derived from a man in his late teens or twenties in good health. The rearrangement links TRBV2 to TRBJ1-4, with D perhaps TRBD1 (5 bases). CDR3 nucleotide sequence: TGTGCCAGCAGCCTGGACCTAGGGGAGAATGAAAAACTGTTTTTT. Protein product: CASSLDLGENEKLFF.